These 14 T cell receptor beta chains share one sample of origin, sequenced in a study of response to subunit inactivated influenza vaccine. TCRdb called the RT-PCR reads again in MiXCR, with one record for every CDR3 protein. The data contain about 580,000 distinct CDR3 sequences, around 13% of them singletons. The sample in question was PBMCs from blood, obtained 11 to 12 days after vaccination. Every receptor here comes from a man between 45 and 60 years old who received an inactivated influenza vaccine.

Only a few counts were recorded for this clonotype. The CDR3 reads CASSPPVGGGGARNEQFF. The CDR3 DNA is TGTGCCAGCAGTCCGCCCGTCGGGGGCGGGGGGGCGAGGAATGAGCAGTTCTTC. The chain joins TRBV12-3 or TRBV12-4 to TRBJ2-1; 9 nucleotides line up with TRBD2. The CDR3 extends over 18 amino acids. V shed 5 bases, J shed 7 bases, and the junction held 18 bases outside the gene matches.

This chain links TRBV29-1 with TRBJ2-7, with TRBD2 as a possible D gene (6 bases). Germline CDR1 is SQVTM and CDR2 is ANQGSEA. The CDR3 has 13 amino acids. V was pared by 5 bases and J by 2 bases, with 13 bases between. The CDR3 DNA follows: TGCAGCGTTTCCCCTGGCGGGACCTACGAGCAGTACTTC. It yields the protein CSVSPGGTYEQYF.

The chain couples TRBV6-2 or TRBV6-3 to TRBJ2-7; TRBD2 matches 9 bases. The CDR3 is made up of 16 amino acids. J gave up 3 bases and V 0 bases, and 6 bases lay outside the gene matches. Germline lookup yields CDR1 MNHEY and CDR2 SVGEGT. The CDR3 coding sequence is TGTGCCAGCAGTTACTCACGACTAGCGGTTAGCTACGAGCAGTACTTC. It encodes CASSYSRLAVSYEQYF.

This clonotype was recorded a few times. This chain links TRBV7-9 with TRBJ2-1, with 9 bases identical to TRBD2. The CDR3 length is 17 residues. The germline V gene has CDR1 SEHNR and CDR2 FQNEAQ (reference sequence). Unmatched junction bases numbered 8, after V lost 5 bases and J lost 0 bases. This CDR3 reads CASSPRLAAFSYNEQFF. The DNA of the CDR3 is TGTGCCAGCAGCCCACGACTAGCGGCTTTCTCCTACAATGAGCAGTTCTTC.

This rearrangement joins TRBV24-1 to TRBJ2-1; the D call may be TRBD1 or TRBD2 (6 bases each). There are 16 residues in the CDR3. Trimming pared 3 bases from V and 5 bases from J, leaving 16 bases between. Germline assignment: CDR1 KGHDR and CDR2 SFDVKD. The CDR3 region is CATSDRGEDSDNEQFF. The CDR3 DNA is TGTGCCACCAGTGATAGGGGGGAAGACAGCGACAATGAGCAGTTCTTC.

This clonotype was counted only a few times. The CDR3 nucleotides read TGTGCCAGCAGCTTGGGACTGATGAACACCGGGGAGCTGTTTTTT. Its protein product is CASSLGLMNTGELFF. The chain employs TRBV9 and TRBJ2-2, with D perhaps matching TRBD2 (6 bases). Trimming removed 4 bases from V and 1 base from J, with 11 bases in between. Germline CDR1 and CDR2: SGDLS and YYNGEE. CDR3 length equals 15 residues.

This clonotype appeared a few times. The chain carries TRBV15 and TRBJ1-5; D perhaps matches TRBD1 (5 bases). This CDR3 is 12 amino acids long. Germline assignment: CDR1 LNHNV and CDR2 YYDKDF (reference sequence). V dropped 9 bases and J dropped 4 bases, with 10 bases sitting between them. The CDR3 sequence: CATGRGNQPQHF. The CDR3 bases are TGTGCCACGGGGCGAGGGAATCAGCCCCAGCATTTT.

This clonotype came up a few times. The chain combines TRBV3-1 with TRBJ2-1, with 9 positions matching TRBD2. Germline assignment: CDR1 LGHDT and CDR2 YNNKEL (reference sequence). The J segment lost 6 bases and the V segment lost 4 bases, leaving 10 bases of the junction unmatched. This CDR3 is built from 16 residues. The CDR3 spells CASSRRAGGGGNEQFF. Written as DNA, the CDR3 is TGTGCCAGCAGCCGGAGAGCGGGGGGAGGCGGCAATGAGCAGTTCTTC.

This clonotype has a count of ten or more. The chain recombines TRBV6-1 with TRBJ1-2; tentatively, D is TRBD1 (5 bases). V was trimmed by 11 bases and J by 7 bases, leaving 20 bases between them. The germline V gene encodes CDR1 MNHNS and CDR2 SASEGT. This CDR3 has 13 residues. In nucleotides, the CDR3 is TGTGCCGTTGGGGACTTTCAAAGGACTGGCTACACCTTC. This translates into CAVGDFQRTGYTF.

This clonotype was counted between two and nine times. The chain has TRBV6-1 and TRBJ2-5, with TRBD1 matching over 11 bases. Germline trimming cut 9 bases from V and 6 bases from J; bases unmatched to any gene: 9. The CDR3 runs 14 residues. Germline-derived CDR1 and CDR2 are MNHNS and SASEGT. Here the CDR3 reads CASNRDRGKQTQYF. The CDR3 DNA sequence: TGTGCCAGTAACCGGGACAGGGGGAAGCAGACCCAGTACTTC.

There are a few counts of this clonotype. The V gene is TRBV15, the J gene TRBJ2-7, with 7 bases matching TRBD1. Per germline, CDR1 LNHNV and CDR2 YYDKDF (reference sequence). The V gene end was trimmed by 0 bases and the J gene end by 9 bases; junction bases not matched to a gene: 5. The CDR3 contains 13 residues. In DNA form, the CDR3 reads TGTGCCACCAGCAGAGATACAGGGGTGAGGCAGTACTTC. It codes for CATSRDTGVRQYF.

The chain has TRBV7-9 and TRBJ1-1; D is possibly TRBD1 (6 bases). The length of the CDR3 is 15 residues. The V end lost 0 bases, the J end lost 4 bases, and 12 bases lay between the germline ends. Per the germline V gene, CDR1 is SEHNR and CDR2 is FQNEAQ (reference sequence). CDR3 DNA sequence: TGTGCCAGCAGCTTAGCGGGCAGGGGCGGCACTGAAGCTTTCTTT. Protein sequence: CASSLAGRGGTEAFF.

This rearrangement joins TRBV7-2 to TRBJ2-2; D possibly corresponds to TRBD1 (6 bases). This CDR3 is 16 amino acids long. Germline CDR1 SGHTA, CDR2 FQGNSA. V gave up 5 bases and J gave up 7 bases, with 20 bases separating them. CDR3 bases: TGTGCCAGCAGCCTAAGCCGGACAGTAACCTTCGGGGAGCTGTTTTTT. It yields the protein CASSLSRTVTFGELFF.

The chain employs TRBV9 and TRBJ1-2; D is undetermined. The CDR3 is 14 residues long. Deletions cut 0 bases from V and 4 bases from J, with 10 bases between. The germline gives CDR1 SGDLS, CDR2 YYNGEE. The CDR3 region is CASSVDRTSYGYTF. In DNA form, the CDR3 reads TGTGCCAGCAGCGTAGACCGGACGTCCTATGGCTACACCTTC. Full variable domain (missing parts from reference TRBV9 and TRBJ1-2): DSGVTQTPKHLITATGQRVTLRCSPRSGDLSVYWYQQSLDQGLQFLIQYYNGEERAKGNILERFSAQQFPDLHSELNLSSLELGDSALYFCASSVDRTSYGYTFGSGTRLTVV.